This T cell receptor beta chain was identified in a study of blood T cell repertoires in COVID-19. Study overall: Italy, Spain and the United States were the sources of the convalescent and acute COVID-19 samples. The cDNA or gDNA used as material had been derived from T cells, B-cell-depleted T cells, or PBMCs.

Trimming removed 0 bases from V and 4 bases from J, with 3 bases in between. The CDR3 loop spans 13 amino acids. Germline loops: CDR1 SGHTA, CDR2 FQGTGA. Many counts were recorded for this clone. In the authors' workflow: Estimation of nucleated cell counts relied on the amplification of reference gene primers. Profiled with immunoSEQ multiplex PCR; TCRdb holds only in-frame clones, not every one. The DNA was the basis for D and trimming; V, J and clone size are from that table. The top ten clones hold over 2% of a sample with about 170,000 clones, 83% of them seen once. Material: peripheral blood. The clonotype was recovered from a woman aged 80 or over with acute or convalescent COVID-19. The chain combines TRBV7-3 with TRBJ2-2; no reliable D call. The CDR3 sequence is CASSLTATGELFF. DNA for the CDR3: TGTGCCAGCAGCTTAACAGCCACCGGGGAGCTGTTTTTT.